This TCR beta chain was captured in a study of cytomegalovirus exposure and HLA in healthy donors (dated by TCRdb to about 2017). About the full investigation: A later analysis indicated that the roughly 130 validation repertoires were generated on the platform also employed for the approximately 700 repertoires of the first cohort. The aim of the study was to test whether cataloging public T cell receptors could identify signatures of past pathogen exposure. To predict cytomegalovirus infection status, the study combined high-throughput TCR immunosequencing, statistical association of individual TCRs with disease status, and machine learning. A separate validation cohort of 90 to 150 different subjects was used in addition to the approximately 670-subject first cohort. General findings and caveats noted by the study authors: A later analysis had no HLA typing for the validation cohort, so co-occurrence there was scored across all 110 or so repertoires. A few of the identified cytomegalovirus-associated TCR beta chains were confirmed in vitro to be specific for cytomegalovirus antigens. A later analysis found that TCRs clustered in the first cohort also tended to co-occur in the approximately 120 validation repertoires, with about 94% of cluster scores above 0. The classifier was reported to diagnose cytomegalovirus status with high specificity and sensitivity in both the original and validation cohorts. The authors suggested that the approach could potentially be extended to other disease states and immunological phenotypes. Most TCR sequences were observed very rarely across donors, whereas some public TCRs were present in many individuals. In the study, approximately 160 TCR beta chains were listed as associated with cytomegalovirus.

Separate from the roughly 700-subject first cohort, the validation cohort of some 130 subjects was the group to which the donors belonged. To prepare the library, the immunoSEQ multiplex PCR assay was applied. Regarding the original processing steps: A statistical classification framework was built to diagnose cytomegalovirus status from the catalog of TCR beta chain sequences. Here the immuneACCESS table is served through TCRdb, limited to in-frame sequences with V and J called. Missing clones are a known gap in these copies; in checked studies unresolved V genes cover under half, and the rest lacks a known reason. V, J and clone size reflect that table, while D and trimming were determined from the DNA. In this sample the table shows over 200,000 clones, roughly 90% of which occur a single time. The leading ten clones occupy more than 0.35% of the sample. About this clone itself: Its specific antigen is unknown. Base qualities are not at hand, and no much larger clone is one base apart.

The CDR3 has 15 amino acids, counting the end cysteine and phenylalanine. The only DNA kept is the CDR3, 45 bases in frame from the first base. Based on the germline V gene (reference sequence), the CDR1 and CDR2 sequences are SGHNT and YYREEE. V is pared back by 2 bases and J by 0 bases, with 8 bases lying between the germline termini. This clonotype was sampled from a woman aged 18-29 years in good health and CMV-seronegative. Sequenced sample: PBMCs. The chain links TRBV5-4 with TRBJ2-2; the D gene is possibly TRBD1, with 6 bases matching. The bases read TGTGCCAGCAGCTTCCGGACAGCGAACACCGGGGAGCTGTTTTTT. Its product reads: CASSFRTANTGELFF.